This T cell receptor beta chain was observed in a study of T cells in Graves' hyperthyroidism and ophthalmopathy. Study-wide context: Peripheral blood was taken when the disease was first diagnosed, before any treatment began.

This clonotype showed up many times. Its antigen is not known. Authors of the study amplified TCR beta CDR3 regions from RNA transcripts. Researchers ran a first-round RT-PCR on the TCR CDR3 using the HTBI primer set. Each CDR3 protein gets one entry after TCRdb re-called the multiplex PCR reads with MiXCR. The sample carries over 700,000 distinct CDR3 sequences, 30% to 40% recorded once. Uncontrolled infection, other autoimmune disease, pregnancy or lactation disqualified patients from enrolment. Study results and limitations: The model anticipated ophthalmopathy a median 6.5 months pre-onset. Among thyroid clonotypes expanded above 0.001, most also appeared in blood.

V lost 4 bases and J 2 bases, leaving 6 bases between the germline ends. This CDR3 region has 12 residues. The sequence was collected from a woman in her forties with Graves' hyperthyroidism. The chain carries TRBV12-3 or TRBV12-4 and TRBJ2-7; D remains ambiguous. The sequencing sample was made of blood. The CDR3 is CASSYFTYEQYF. The CDR3 DNA sequence: TGTGCCAGCAGTTACTTTACCTACGAGCAGTACTTC.